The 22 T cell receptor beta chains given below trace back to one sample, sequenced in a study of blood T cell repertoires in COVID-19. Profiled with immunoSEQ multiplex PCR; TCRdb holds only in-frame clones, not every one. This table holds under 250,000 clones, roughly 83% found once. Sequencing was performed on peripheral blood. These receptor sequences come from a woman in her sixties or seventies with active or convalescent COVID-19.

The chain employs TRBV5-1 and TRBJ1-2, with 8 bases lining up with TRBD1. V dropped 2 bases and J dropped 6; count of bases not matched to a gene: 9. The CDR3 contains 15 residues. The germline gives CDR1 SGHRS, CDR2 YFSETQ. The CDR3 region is CASSLKSVQGDGYTF. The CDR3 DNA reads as TGCGCCAGCAGCTTAAAGTCCGTACAGGGGGATGGCTACACCTTC.

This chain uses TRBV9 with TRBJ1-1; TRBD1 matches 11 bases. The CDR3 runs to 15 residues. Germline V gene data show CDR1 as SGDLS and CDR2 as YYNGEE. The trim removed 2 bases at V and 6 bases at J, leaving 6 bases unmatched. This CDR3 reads CASSVRVGQGAEAFF. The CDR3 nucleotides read TGTGCCAGCAGCGTTAGGGTGGGACAGGGGGCTGAAGCTTTCTTT. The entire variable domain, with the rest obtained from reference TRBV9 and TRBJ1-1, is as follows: DSGVTQTPKHLITATGQRVTLRCSPRSGDLSVYWYQQSLDQGLQFLIQYYNGEERAKGNILERFSAQQFPDLHSELNLSSLELGDSALYFCASSVRVGQGAEAFFGQGTRLTVV.

CDR3 bases: TGTGCCAGCTCACCAACAGGGAGGGATCAGCCCCAGCATTTT. Protein sequence: CASSPTGRDQPQHF. V usage is TRBV18 and J usage is TRBJ1-5, with D maybe TRBD1 (6 bases). The V gene's germline CDR1 is KGHSH and CDR2 LQKENI. The ends were cut back, 2 bases at V and 5 bases at J, with 10 bases in the middle. The CDR3 runs to 14 residues.

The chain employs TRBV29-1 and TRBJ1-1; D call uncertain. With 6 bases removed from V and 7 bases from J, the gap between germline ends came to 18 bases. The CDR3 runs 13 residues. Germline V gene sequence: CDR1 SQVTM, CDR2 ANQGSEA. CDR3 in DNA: TGCAGCGTCCACGAGGCCCATGGAGGTGAAGCTTTCTTT. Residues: CSVHEAHGGEAFF.

The CDR3 region is CASSDLTDGGRVAFF. The CDR3 DNA is TGTGCCAGCAGTGACCTCACCGATGGGGGCAGGGTAGCTTTCTTT. V usage is TRBV2 and J usage is TRBJ1-1, with D perhaps TRBD1 (6 bases). This CDR3 is built from 15 residues. Germline V gene data show CDR1 as SNHLY and CDR2 as FYNNEI. The V and J ends lost 3 bases and 10 bases respectively, with 21 bases between them.

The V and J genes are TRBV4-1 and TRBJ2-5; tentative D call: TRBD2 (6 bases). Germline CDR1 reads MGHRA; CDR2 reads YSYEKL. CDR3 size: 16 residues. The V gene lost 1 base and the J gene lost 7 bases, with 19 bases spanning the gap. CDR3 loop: CASSQGMRLGGATQYF. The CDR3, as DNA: TGCGCCAGCAGCCAAGGGATGCGACTAGGAGGGGCGACCCAGTACTTC.

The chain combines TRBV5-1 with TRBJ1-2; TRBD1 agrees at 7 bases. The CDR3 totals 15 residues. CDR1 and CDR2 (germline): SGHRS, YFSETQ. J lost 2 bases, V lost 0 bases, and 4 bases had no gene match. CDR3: CASSLEGTVNYGYTF. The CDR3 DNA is TGCGCCAGCAGCTTGGAAGGGACAGTAAACTATGGCTACACCTTC. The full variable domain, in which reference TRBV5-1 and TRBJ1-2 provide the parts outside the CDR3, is KAGVTQTPRYLIKTRGQQVTLSCSPISGHRSVSWYQQTPGQGLQFLFEYFSETQRNKGNFPGRFSGRQFSNSRSEMNVSTLELGDSALYLCASSLEGTVNYGYTFGSGTRLTVV.

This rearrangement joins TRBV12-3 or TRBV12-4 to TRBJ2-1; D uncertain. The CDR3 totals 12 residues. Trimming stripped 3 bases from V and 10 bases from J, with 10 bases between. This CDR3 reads CASSLETREQFF. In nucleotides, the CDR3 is TGTGCCAGCAGTTTGGAGACGAGGGAGCAGTTCTTC.

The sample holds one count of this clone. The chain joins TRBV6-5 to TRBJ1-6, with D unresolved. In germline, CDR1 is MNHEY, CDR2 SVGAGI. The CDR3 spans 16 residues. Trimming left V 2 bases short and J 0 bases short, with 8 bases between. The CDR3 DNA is TGTGCCAGCAGTTACGAGCAATACTCCTATAATTCACCCCTCCACTTT. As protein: CASSYEQYSYNSPLHF.

In DNA form, the CDR3 reads TGCGCCAGCAGCCAAGATGGGGTAGCGGCGAGGGAGCTGTTTTTT. Translating gives CASSQDGVAARELFF. This chain links TRBV4-1 with TRBJ2-2, with a possible D match to TRBD2 (6 bases). The CDR3 totals 15 residues. The germline V and J ends were trimmed by 0 bases and 9 bases, with 14 bases remaining between them. Germline lookup yields CDR1 MGHRA and CDR2 YSYEKL.

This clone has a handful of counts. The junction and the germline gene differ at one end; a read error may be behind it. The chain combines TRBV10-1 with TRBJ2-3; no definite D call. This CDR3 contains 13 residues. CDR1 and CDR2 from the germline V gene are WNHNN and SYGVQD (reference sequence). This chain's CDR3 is CATSGTAPDTQYF. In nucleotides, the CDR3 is TGCGCCACCAGTGGTACAGCTCCAGATACGCAGTATTTT.

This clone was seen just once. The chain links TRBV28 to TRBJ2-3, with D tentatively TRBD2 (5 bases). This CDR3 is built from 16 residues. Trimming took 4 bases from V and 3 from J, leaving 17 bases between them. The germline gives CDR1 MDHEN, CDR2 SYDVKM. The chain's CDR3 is CASSSGSAWRTDTQYF. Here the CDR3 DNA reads TGTGCCAGCAGTTCGGGAAGCGCCTGGAGGACAGATACGCAGTATTTT.

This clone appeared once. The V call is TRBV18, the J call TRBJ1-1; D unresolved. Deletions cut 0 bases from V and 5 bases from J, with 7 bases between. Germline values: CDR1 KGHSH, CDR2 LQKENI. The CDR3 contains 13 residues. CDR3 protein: CASSPPGLTEAFF. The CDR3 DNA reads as TGTGCCAGCTCACCACCGGGCCTTACTGAAGCTTTCTTT.

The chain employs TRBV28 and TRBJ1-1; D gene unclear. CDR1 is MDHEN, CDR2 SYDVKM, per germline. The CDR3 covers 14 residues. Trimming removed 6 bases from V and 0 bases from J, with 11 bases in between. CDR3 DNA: TGTGCCAGCAGGCCGCCGAGAATGAACACTGAAGCTTTCTTT. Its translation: CASRPPRMNTEAFF.

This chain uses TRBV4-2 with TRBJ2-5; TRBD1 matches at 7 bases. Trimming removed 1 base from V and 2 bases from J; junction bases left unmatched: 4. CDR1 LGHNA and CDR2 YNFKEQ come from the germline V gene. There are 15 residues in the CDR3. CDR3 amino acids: CASSQGRQGQETQYF. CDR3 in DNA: TGTGCCAGCAGCCAAGGGCGACAGGGACAAGAGACCCAGTACTTC.

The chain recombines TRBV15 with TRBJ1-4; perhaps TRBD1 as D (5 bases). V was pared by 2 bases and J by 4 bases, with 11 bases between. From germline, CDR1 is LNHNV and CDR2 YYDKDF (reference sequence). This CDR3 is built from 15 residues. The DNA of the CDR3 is TGTGCCACCAGCAGACTAGCGGGGGTTAATGAAAAACTGTTTTTT. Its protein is CATSRLAGVNEKLFF.

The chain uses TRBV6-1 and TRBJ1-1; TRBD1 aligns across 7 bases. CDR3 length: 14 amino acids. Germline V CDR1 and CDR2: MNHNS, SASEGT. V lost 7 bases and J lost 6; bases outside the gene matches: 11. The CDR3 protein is CASTRDSGGAEAFF. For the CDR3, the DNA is TGTGCCAGCACTCGGGACAGCGGAGGGGCTGAAGCTTTCTTT.

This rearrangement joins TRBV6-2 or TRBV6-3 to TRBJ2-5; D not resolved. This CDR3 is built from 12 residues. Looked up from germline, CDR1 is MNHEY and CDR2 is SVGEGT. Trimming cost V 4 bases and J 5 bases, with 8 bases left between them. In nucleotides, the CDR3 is TGTGCCAGCAGTTTACTCGTTGAGACCCAGTACTTC. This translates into CASSLLVETQYF.

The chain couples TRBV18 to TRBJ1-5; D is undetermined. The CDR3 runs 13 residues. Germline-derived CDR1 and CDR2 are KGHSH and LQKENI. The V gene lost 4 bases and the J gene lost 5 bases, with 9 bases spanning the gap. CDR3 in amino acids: CASSRREHQPQHF. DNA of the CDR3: TGTGCCAGCTCACGACGGGAGCATCAGCCCCAGCATTTT.

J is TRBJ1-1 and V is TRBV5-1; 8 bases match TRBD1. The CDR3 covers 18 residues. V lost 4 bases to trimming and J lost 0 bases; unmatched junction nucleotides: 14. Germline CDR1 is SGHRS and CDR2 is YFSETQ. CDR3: CASSPPRAGGSLNTEAFF. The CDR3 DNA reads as TGCGCCAGCAGCCCCCCCCGCGCAGGGGGCTCGTTGAACACTGAAGCTTTCTTT.

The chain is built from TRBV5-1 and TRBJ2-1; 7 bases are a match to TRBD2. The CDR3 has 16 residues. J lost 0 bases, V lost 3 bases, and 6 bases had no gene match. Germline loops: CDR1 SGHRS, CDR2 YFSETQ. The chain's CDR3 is CASSSLASGSYNEQFF. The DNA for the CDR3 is TGCGCCAGCAGCTCCCTGGCTAGCGGCTCCTACAATGAGCAGTTCTTC. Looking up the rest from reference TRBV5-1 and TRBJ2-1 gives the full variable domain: KAGVTQTPRYLIKTRGQQVTLSCSPISGHRSVSWYQQTPGQGLQFLFEYFSETQRNKGNFPGRFSGRQFSNSRSEMNVSTLELGDSALYLCASSSLASGSYNEQFFGPGTRLTVL.

DNA for the CDR3: TGTGCCAGCAGCTCCACTAGCGTAACCTACGAGCAGTACTTC. Translating it yields CASSSTSVTYEQYF. The chain employs TRBV11-2 and TRBJ2-7, with 7 bases that match TRBD2. This CDR3 spans 14 amino acids. CDR1 and CDR2 from the germline V gene are SGHAT and FQNNGV. J lost 2 bases, V lost 4 bases, and 5 bases had no gene match.